The 10 T cell receptor beta chains below come from one sample, sequenced in a study of early T cells in non-severe SARS-CoV-2 infection. Each CDR3 protein is one row after TCRdb ran MiXCR on the 5' RACE reads. The table lists about 56,000 distinct CDR3 sequences, over 13% of them singletons, with roughly 4.3% in the top ten. Here the sequenced sample was whole blood, taken at baseline. These receptors came from an adult who was a healthcare worker with PCR-confirmed SARS-CoV-2 infection or an uninfected control (not recorded which).

This chain joins TRBV6-6 and TRBJ1-6; D unresolved. CDR1 and CDR2 (germline): MNHNY, SVGAGI (reference sequence). The V gene lost 3 bases and the J gene lost 3 bases, with 6 bases spanning the gap. The CDR3 contains 14 residues. The CDR3 DNA follows: TGTGCCAGCAGTTATCAGAACTATAATTCACCCCTCCACTTT. Translated, it gives CASSYQNYNSPLHF.

The chain links TRBV15 to TRBJ2-1; 10 positions agree with TRBD2. Germline V CDR1 and CDR2: LNHNV, YYDKDF (reference sequence). V trimming: 0 bases; J trimming: 9 bases; junction bases outside the gene matches: 8. The CDR3 sequence is 16 residues long. CDR3 nucleotides: TGTGCCACCAGCAGAGATCGCCCGGGACTAGCGACTGAGCAGTTCTTC. It encodes CATSRDRPGLATEQFF.

This clonotype came up a few times. The V gene is TRBV11-2, the J gene TRBJ1-1; no reliable D call. Between the trimmed V and J ends, which lost 5 bases and 8 bases, there was a span of 12 bases. Germline V gene lookup returns CDR1 SGHAT and CDR2 FQNNGV. The CDR3 consists of 12 residues. The CDR3 nucleotides are TGTGCCAGCAGCCTACAGCAGGCCGAAGCTTTCTTT. It specifies CASSLQQAEAFF.

There are a few counts of this clonotype. The chain couples TRBV5-4 to TRBJ2-2, with 8 bases aligning to TRBD2. V lost 4 bases to trimming and J lost 7 bases; unmatched junction nucleotides: 12. Germline CDR1 SGHNT, CDR2 YYREEE (reference sequence). The CDR3 loop spans 16 amino acids. CDR3: CASSPGGAGVIGELFF. CDR3 nucleotides: TGTGCCAGCAGCCCCGGCGGAGCGGGAGTTATCGGGGAGCTGTTTTTT. Drawing the rest from reference TRBV5-4 and TRBJ2-2, the complete variable domain is ETGVTQSPTHLIKTRGQQVTLRCSSQSGHNTVSWYQQALGQGPQFIFQYYREEENGRGNFPPRFSGLQFPNYSSELNVNALELDDSALYLCASSPGGAGVIGELFFGEGSRLTVL.

This clonotype appeared a few times. The chain combines TRBV6-1 with TRBJ1-3; D gene ambiguous. The CDR3 is 13 residues long. Germline CDR1 and CDR2: MNHNS and SASEGT. The V and J ends lost 5 bases and 4 bases respectively, with 9 bases between them. The CDR3 reads CASSSPPGNTIYF. The CDR3 DNA reads as TGTGCCAGCAGTTCCCCTCCAGGAAACACCATATATTTT.

Only a few counts were recorded for this clonotype. The J gene is TRBJ2-7, the V gene TRBV2; D gene unclear. CDR1 is SNHLY and CDR2 is FYNNEI in the germline V gene. This CDR3 has 14 residues. V was trimmed by 4 bases and J by 0 bases, leaving 10 bases between them. The CDR3 protein is CASSVDFSSYEQYF. The CDR3 DNA sequence: TGTGCCAGCAGTGTGGATTTCAGCTCCTACGAGCAGTACTTC.

In this sample, this clonotype turned up a few times. This chain links TRBV20-1 with TRBJ1-1, with TRBD1 as a possible D gene (6 bases). Trimming took 6 bases from V and 3 from J, leaving 14 bases between them. The CDR3 has 13 amino acids. The germline V gene encodes CDR1 DFQATT and CDR2 SNEGSKA (reference sequence). The CDR3 sequence is CSASGRGHTEAFF. The CDR3 DNA sequence: TGCAGTGCGAGCGGCAGGGGCCACACTGAAGCTTTCTTT.

In this sample, this clonotype turned up a few times. The V and J genes are TRBV9 and TRBJ2-2, with D unclear. The CDR3 is 12 amino acids. CDR1 SGDLS and CDR2 YYNGEE come from the germline V gene. The V end was cut by 4 bases, the J end by 8 bases, with 9 bases between. Written as DNA, the CDR3 is TGTGCCAGCAGCCCTAGTGTAGGGGAGCTGTTTTTT. The encoded protein is CASSPSVGELFF.

The chain couples TRBV7-2 to TRBJ1-5, with D uncertain. With 3 bases removed from V and 7 bases from J, the gap between germline ends came to 16 bases. The CDR3 is 15 amino acids. Germline lookup yields CDR1 SGHTA and CDR2 FQGNSA. The CDR3 loop is CASSLDPARGQPQHF. DNA of the CDR3: TGTGCCAGCAGCTTGGACCCGGCCCGAGGCCAGCCCCAGCATTTT.

This clonotype came up a few times. The chain carries TRBV20-1 and TRBJ1-1; no firm D call. The V end lost 6 bases, the J end lost 1 base, and 9 bases lay between the germline ends. The germline V gene encodes CDR1 DFQATT and CDR2 SNEGSKA (reference sequence). This CDR3 comprises 12 residues. This chain's CDR3 is CSAHRQNTEAFF. The DNA for the CDR3 is TGCAGTGCCCATAGACAGAACACTGAAGCTTTCTTT.